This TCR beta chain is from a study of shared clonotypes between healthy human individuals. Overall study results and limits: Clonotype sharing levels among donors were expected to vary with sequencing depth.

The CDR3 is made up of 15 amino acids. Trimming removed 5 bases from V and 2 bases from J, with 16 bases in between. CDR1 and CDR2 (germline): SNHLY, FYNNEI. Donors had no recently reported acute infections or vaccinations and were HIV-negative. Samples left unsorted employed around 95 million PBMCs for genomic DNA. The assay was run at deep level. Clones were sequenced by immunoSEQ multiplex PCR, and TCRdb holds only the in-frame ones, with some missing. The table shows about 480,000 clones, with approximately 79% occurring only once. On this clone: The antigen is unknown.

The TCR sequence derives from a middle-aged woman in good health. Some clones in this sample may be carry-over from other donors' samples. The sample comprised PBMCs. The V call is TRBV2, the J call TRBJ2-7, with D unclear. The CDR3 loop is CASSYPPGGTYEQYF. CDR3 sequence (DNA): TGTGCCAGCAGTTACCCCCCAGGCGGTACCTACGAGCAGTACTTC. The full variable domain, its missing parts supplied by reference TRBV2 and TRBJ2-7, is EPEVTQTPSHQVTQMGQEVILRCVPISNHLYFYWYRQILGQKVEFLVSFYNNEISEKSEIFDDQFSVERPDGSNFTLKIRSTKLEDSAMYFCASSYPPGGTYEQYFGPGTRLTVT.